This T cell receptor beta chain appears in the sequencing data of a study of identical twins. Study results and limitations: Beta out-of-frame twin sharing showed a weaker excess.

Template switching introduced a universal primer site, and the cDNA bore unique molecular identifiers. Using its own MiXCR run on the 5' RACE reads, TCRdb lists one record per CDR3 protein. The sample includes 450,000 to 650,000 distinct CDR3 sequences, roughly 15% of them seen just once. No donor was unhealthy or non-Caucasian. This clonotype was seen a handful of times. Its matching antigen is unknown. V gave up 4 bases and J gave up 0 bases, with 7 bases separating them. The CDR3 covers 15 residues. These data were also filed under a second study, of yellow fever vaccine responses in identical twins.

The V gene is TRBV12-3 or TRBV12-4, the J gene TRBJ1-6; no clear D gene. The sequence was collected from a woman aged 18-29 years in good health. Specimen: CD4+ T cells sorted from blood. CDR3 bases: TGTGCCAGCAGTTGGGGTTTCTCCTATAATTCACCCCTCCACTTT. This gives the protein CASSWGFSYNSPLHF.